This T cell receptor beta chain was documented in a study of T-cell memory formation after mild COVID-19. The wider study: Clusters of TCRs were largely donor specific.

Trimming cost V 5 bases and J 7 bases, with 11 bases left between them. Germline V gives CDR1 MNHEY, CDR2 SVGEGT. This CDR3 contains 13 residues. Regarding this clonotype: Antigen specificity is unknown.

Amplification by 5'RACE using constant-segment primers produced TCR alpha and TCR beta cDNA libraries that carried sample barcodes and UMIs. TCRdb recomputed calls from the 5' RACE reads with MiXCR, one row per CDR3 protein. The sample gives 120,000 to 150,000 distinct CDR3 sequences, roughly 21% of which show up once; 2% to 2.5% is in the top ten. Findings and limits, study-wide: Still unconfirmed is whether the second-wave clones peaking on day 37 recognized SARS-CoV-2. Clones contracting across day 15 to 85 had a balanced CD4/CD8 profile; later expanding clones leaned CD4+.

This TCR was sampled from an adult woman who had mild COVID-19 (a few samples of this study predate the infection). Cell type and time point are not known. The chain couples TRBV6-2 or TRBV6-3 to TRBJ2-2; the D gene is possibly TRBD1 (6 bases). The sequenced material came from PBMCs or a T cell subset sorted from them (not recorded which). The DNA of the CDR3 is TGTGCCAGCAGTCCACAGGGATTCGGGGAGCTGTTTTTT. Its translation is CASSPQGFGELFF.